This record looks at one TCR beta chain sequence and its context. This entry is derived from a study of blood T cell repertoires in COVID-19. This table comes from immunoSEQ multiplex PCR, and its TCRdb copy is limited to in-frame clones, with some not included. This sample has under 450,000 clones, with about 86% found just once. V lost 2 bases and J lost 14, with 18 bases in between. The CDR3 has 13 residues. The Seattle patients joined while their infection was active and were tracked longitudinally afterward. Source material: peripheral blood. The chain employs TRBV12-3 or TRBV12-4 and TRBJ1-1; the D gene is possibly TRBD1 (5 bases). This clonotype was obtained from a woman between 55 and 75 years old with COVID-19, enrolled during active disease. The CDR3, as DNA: TGTGCCAGCAGTTTATCAGGGAATCCTAAGCCCTTCTTT. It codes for CASSLSGNPKPFF.